The entry below gives a single T cell receptor (beta chain) sequence along with its context. Looked up from germline, CDR1 is SQVTM and CDR2 is ANQGSEA. Unmatched junction bases numbered 10, after V lost 5 bases and J lost 6 bases. The CDR3 sequence is 14 residues long. Repertoires were generated with immunoSEQ multiplex PCR, while TCRdb's copy carries only in-frame clones and drops some. The sample has 150,000 to 200,000 clones; 85% to 95% are singletons. The data belong to a study of blood T cell repertoires in COVID-19. Sequenced sample: peripheral blood. This chain uses TRBV29-1 with TRBJ2-1, with TRBD1 identical over 7 bases. The receptor was isolated from a woman between 45 and 60 years old with acute or convalescent COVID-19. The CDR3: CSVREQGRGNEQFF. The DNA of the CDR3 is TGCAGCGTTCGTGAACAGGGGAGAGGCAATGAGCAGTTCTTC.